The clone carrying this T cell receptor beta chain was seen repeatedly, ten times or more. Its antigen is not known. This CDR3 comprises 14 residues. Unmatched junction bases numbered 2, after V lost 4 bases and J lost 3 bases. CDR1 is SGDLS and CDR2 is YYNGEE in the germline V gene. The data belong to a study of Graves' ophthalmopathy and Graves' hyperthyroidism. Whole-study findings and limits: Most expanded thyroid clonotypes above 0.001 frequency also appeared in blood.

For repertoire sequencing, the TCR beta CDR3 regions were amplified from RNA transcripts. HTBI primers served in a first-round RT-PCR, which a second-round multiplex PCR followed. TCRdb re-called the multiplex PCR reads with MiXCR, one entry per CDR3 protein. Of more than 550,000 distinct CDR3 sequences detected, about 38% appear once; the ten largest clones hold 2.5% to 3.5%. This chain connects TRBV9 to TRBJ2-7; 12 nucleotides align to TRBD2. Source material: peripheral blood. This sequence was found in an adult man with Graves' ophthalmopathy. The CDR3 sequence is CASSSSGRDYEQYF. CDR3 sequence (DNA): TGTGCCAGCAGCTCTAGCGGGAGGGACTACGAGCAGTACTTC. Variable domain in full (rest from reference TRBV9 and TRBJ2-7): DSGVTQTPKHLITATGQRVTLRCSPRSGDLSVYWYQQSLDQGLQFLIQYYNGEERAKGNILERFSAQQFPDLHSELNLSSLELGDSALYFCASSSSGRDYEQYFGPGTRLTVT.